Reported below is one T cell receptor beta chain. Its antigen remains unknown. Time point meaning: week 11, during vaccination. Topical imiquimod was applied with each vaccine dose, which held 300 ug of mutant IDH1 20-mer peptide. Unmatched junction bases numbered 15, after V lost 9 bases and J lost 5 bases. CDR1 MNHNS and CDR2 SASEGT come from the germline V gene. The CDR3 contains 15 residues. This specimen belongs to a study of a mutant IDH1 vaccine in newly diagnosed glioma. As for the study in general: Averaging 40.4 years of age, treated patients were approximately 62% male and approximately 38% female.

Using immunoSEQ multiplex PCR, the repertoire was profiled, and TCRdb retains in-frame clones only, with some absent. The data contain roughly 70,000 clones, approximately 88% of them singletons. This chain joins TRBV6-1 and TRBJ1-2; 7 bases map to TRBD1. The sequence was collected from a woman in her fifties or sixties with glioma. Sequencing used PBMCs, obtained from a glioma patient whose treatment included an IDH1 peptide vaccine. The CDR3 reads CASIRTQGGSYGYTF. CDR3 nucleotides: TGTGCCAGTATACGAACCCAGGGGGGGTCGTATGGCTACACCTTC.